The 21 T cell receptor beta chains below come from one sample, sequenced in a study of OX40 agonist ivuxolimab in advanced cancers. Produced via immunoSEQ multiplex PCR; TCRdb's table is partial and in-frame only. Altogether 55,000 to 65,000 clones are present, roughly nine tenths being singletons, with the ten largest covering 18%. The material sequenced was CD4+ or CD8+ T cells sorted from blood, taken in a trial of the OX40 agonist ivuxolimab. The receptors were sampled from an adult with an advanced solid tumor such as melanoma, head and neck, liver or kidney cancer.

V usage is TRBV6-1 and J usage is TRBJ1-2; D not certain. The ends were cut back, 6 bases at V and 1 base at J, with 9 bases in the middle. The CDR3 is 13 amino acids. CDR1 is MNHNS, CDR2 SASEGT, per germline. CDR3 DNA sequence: TGTGCCAGCAGCGACGACGGTAACTATGGCTACACCTTC. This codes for CASSDDGNYGYTF.

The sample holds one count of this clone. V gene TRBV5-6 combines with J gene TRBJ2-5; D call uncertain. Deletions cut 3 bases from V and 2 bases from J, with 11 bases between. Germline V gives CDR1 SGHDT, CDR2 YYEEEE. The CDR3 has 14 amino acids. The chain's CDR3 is CASSWGGPQETQYF. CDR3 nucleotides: TGTGCCAGCAGCTGGGGTGGTCCTCAAGAGACCCAGTACTTC. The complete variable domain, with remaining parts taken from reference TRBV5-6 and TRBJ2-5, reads DAGVTQSPTHLIKTRGQQVTLRCSPKSGHDTVSWYQQALGQGPQFIFQYYEEEERQRGNFPDRFSGHQFPNYSSELNVNALLLGDSALYLCASSWGGPQETQYFGPGTRLLVL.

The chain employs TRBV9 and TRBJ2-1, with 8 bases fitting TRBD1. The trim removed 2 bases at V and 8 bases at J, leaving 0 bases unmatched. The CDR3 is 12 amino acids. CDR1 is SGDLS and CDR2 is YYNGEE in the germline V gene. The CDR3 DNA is TGTGCCAGCAGCGTGACAGGGGATGAGCAGTTCTTC. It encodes CASSVTGDEQFF.

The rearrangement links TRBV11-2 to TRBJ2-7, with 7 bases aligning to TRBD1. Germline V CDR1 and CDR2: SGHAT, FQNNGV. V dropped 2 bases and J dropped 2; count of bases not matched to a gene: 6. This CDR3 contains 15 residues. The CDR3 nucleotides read TGTGCCAGCAGCTTATACAGGGGATTAGCCTACGAGCAGTACTTC. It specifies CASSLYRGLAYEQYF.

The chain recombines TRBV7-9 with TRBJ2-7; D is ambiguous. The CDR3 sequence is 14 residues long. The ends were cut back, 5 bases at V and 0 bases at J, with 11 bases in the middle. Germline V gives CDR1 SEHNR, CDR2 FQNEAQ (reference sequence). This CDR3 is CASSRAVSSYEQYF. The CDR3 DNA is TGTGCCAGCAGCCGAGCAGTGAGCTCCTACGAGCAGTACTTC. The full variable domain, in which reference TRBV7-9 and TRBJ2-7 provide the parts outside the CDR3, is DTGVSQNPRHKITKRGQNVTFRCDPISEHNRLYWYRQTLGQGPEFLTYFQNEAQLEKSRLLSDRFSAERPKGSFSTLEIQRTEQGDSAMYLCASSRAVSSYEQYFGPGTRLTVT.

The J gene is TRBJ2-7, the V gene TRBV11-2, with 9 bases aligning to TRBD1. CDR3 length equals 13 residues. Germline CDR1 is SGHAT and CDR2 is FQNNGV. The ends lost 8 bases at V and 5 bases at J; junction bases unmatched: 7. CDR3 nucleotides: TGTGCCAGCGGACAGGGGTCGGCTGACGAGCAGTACTTC. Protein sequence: CASGQGSADEQYF.

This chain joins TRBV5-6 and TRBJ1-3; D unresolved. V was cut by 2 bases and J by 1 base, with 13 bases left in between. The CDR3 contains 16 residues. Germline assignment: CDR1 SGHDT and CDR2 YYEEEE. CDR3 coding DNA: TGTGCCAGCAGCTTCCAGGATTTCGCTTCTGGAAACACCATATATTTT. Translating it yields CASSFQDFASGNTIYF.

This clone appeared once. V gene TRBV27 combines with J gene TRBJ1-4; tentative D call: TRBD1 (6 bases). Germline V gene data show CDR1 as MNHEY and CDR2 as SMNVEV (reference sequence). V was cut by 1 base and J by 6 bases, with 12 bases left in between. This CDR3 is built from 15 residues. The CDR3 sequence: CASSLYRGADEKLFF. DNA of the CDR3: TGTGCCAGCAGTTTATACCGGGGGGCTGATGAAAAACTGTTTTTT. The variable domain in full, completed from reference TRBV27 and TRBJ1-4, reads EAQVTQNPRYLITVTGKKLTVTCSQNMNHEYMSWYRQDPGLGLRQIYYSMNVEVTDKGDVPEGYKVSRKEKRNFPLILESPSPNQTSLYFCASSLYRGADEKLFFGSGTQLSVL.

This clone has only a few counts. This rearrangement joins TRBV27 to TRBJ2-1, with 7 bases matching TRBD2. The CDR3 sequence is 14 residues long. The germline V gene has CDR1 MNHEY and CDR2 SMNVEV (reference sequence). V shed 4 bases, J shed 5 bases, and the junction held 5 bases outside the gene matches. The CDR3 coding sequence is TGTGCCAGCAGTTCCGGGACTACAAACAATGAGCAGTTCTTC. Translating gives CASSSGTTNNEQFF.

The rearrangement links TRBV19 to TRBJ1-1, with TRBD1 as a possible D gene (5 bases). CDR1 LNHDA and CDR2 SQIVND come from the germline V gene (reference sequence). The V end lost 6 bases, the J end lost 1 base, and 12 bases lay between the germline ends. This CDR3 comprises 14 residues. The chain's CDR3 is CASRDAGWNTEAFF. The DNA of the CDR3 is TGTGCCAGTAGGGACGCAGGGTGGAACACTGAAGCTTTCTTT.

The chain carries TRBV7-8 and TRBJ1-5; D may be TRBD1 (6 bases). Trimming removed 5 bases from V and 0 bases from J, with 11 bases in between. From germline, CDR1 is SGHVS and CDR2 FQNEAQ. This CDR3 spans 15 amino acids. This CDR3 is CASSRQVNSNQPQHF. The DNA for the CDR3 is TGTGCCAGCAGCCGACAGGTAAATAGCAATCAGCCCCAGCATTTT.

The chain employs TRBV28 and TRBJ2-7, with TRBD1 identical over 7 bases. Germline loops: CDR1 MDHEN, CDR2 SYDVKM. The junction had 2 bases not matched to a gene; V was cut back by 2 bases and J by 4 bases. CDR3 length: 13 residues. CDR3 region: CASSLGTAYEQYF. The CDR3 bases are TGTGCCAGCAGTTTAGGGACAGCTTACGAGCAGTACTTC.

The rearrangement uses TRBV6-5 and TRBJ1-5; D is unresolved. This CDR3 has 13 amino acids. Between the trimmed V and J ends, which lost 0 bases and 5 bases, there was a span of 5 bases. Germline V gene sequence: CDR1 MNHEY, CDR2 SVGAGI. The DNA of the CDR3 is TGTGCCAGCAGTTACTCATCCTATCAGCCCCAGCATTTT. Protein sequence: CASSYSSYQPQHF.

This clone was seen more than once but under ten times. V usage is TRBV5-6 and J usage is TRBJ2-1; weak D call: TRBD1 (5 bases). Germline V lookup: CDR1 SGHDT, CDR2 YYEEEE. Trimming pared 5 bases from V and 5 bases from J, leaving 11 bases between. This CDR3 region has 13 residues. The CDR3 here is CASSPETDNEQFF. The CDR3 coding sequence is TGTGCCAGCAGTCCAGAGACAGACAATGAGCAGTTCTTC.

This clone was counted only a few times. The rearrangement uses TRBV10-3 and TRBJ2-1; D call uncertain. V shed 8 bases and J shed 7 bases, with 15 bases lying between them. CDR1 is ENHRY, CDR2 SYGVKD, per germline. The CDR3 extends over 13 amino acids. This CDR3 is CAILLEPFNEQFF. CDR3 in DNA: TGTGCCATCCTTCTTGAGCCTTTTAATGAGCAGTTCTTC.

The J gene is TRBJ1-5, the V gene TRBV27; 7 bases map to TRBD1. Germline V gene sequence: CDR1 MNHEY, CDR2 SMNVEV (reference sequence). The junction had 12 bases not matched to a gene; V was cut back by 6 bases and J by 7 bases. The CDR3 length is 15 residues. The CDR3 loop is CASSDREGAKQPQHF. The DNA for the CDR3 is TGTGCCAGCAGCGATCGGGAGGGGGCCAAGCAGCCCCAGCATTTT.

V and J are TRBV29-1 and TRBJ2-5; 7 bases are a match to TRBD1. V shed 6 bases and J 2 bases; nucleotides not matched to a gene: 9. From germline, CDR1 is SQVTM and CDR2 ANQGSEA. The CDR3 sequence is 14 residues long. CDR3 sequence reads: CSVLEWTGQETQYF. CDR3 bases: TGCAGCGTCCTAGAGTGGACAGGACAAGAGACCCAGTACTTC.

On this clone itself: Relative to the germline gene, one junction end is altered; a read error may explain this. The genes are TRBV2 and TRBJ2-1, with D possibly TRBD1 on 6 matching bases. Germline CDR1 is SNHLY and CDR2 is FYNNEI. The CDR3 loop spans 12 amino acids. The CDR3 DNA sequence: TGTGCCAGCAGCGAAGTAGACAGGATTCGGTTCTTC. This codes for CASSEVDRIRFF.

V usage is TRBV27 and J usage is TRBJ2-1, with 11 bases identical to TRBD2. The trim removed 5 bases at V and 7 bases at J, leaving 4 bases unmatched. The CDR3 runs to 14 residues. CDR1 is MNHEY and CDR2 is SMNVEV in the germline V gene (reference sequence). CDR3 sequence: CASSPRTSGNEQFF. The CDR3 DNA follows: TGTGCCAGCAGTCCCCGGACTAGCGGGAATGAGCAGTTCTTC.

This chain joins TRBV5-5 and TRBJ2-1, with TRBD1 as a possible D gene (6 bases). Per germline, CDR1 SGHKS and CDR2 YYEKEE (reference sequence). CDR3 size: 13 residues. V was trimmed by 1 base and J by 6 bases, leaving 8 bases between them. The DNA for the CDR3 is TGTGCCAGCAGCTTGACAGGGATCAATGAGCAGTTCTTC. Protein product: CASSLTGINEQFF.

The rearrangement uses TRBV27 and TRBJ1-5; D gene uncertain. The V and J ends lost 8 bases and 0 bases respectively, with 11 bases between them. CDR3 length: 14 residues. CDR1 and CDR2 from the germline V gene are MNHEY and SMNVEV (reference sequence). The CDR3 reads CASRPPGSNQPQHF. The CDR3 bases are TGTGCCAGCCGCCCTCCGGGTAGCAATCAGCCCCAGCATTTT.